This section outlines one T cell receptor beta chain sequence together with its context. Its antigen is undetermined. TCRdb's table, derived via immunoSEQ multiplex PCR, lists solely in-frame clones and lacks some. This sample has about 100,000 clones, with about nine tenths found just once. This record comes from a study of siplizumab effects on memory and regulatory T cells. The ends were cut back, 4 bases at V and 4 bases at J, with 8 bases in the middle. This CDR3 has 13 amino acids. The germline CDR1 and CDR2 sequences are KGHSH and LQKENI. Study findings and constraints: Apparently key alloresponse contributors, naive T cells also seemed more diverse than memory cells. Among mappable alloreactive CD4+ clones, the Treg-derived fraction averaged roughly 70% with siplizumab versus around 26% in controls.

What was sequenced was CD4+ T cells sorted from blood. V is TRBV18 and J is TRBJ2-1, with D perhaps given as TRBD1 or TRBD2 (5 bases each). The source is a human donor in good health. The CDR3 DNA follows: TGTGCCAGCTCACTCGGGGCGTACAATGAGCAGTTCTTC. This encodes CASSLGAYNEQFF.